This TCR beta chain was sequenced for a study of regulatory and conventional T cells in RAG deficiency. Study-level points and caveats: Omenn syndrome and CID/AS patients had roughly 92-fold fewer unique Treg TCR beta sequences, versus 9.5 to 10-fold elsewhere. Patient subsets had shorter CDR3s; Omenn Treg-Tconv overlap exceeded 80%.

TCRdb's copy holds only in-frame clones and misses some; the assay was immunoSEQ multiplex PCR. The profile shows fewer than 40,000 clones, about 80% of them singletons. The sorted conventional CD4+ T cells were CD25-low and CD127-high, with genomic DNA sequenced. The V and J ends lost 9 bases and 4 bases respectively, with 19 bases between them. Germline CDR1 MDHEN, CDR2 SYDVKM. This CDR3 comprises 16 residues. Details on this clone: The antigen is not known.

A further study also used this sample, focusing on regulatory T cells. That paper states: Primers: 52 TRBV forward and 13 TRBJ reverse.

Source material: CD4+ effector T cells sorted from blood. This chain links TRBV28 with TRBJ1-6; no definite D call. This TCR came from a human donor in good health. The chain's CDR3 is CASQPLSLLYNSPLHF. CDR3 sequence (DNA): TGTGCCAGTCAACCGTTAAGTCTGCTATATAATTCACCCCTCCACTTT.